This TCR beta chain is from a study of T cell responses to AZD1222 COVID-19 vaccine. Study outcomes and limitations: Possibly, clonal diversity was underestimated; donors were largely white British and included more females. Spike was spanned by vaccine-associated CD4 TCRs, which were dominant at 160-218 and 743-854. Only five or six people who got AZD1222 tested seropositive at baseline. The breadth and depth of Spike-specific TCRs increased once two AZD1222 doses had been given.

Details on this clone: Its antigen is unknown.

Data came from immunoSEQ multiplex PCR; TCRdb stores just in-frame clones and leaves some out. The sample holds over 70,000 clones, approximately 89% seen once. Trimming removed 1 base at V and 8 bases at J, with 4 bases between. This CDR3 has 11 residues. Germline values: CDR1 SGHNT, CDR2 YYREEE (reference sequence). The starting material was peripheral blood, obtained 28 days after the second AZD1222 dose. This sequence originates from an adult who received the AZD1222 COVID-19 vaccine. The chain uses TRBV5-4 and TRBJ2-1; no reliable D call. The CDR3 sequence is CASSLYHEQFF. DNA of the CDR3: TGTGCCAGCAGCTTGTACCATGAGCAGTTCTTC.